The clone carrying this T cell receptor beta chain was recorded at least ten times. Its antigen remains unknown. This sample is drawn from a study of T cells in Graves' hyperthyroidism and ophthalmopathy. Study results and limitations: The model's output predicted ophthalmopathy at a median of about 5.9 months prior to onset.

Stability of Graves' hyperthyroidism was defined as absent ophthalmopathy progression within 18 months. The PBMCs studied were ones that came from about 9.9 ml fresh peripheral blood. Amplification of TCR beta CDR3 regions was performed using RNA transcripts as template. HTBI primers were used for first-round RT-PCR of the TCR CDR3. One entry per CDR3 protein, called by TCRdb with MiXCR from the multiplex PCR reads. The sample has 400,000 to 600,000 distinct CDR3 sequences, under 25% seen once. Per the germline V gene, CDR1 is SGHNT and CDR2 is YENEEA. The length of the CDR3 is 15 residues. The V and J ends lost 7 bases and 3 bases respectively, with 18 bases between them.

The sequence came from a man aged 18 to 29 with Graves' hyperthyroidism. The chain has TRBV11-3 and TRBJ2-5; D possibly matches TRBD1 or TRBD2 (5 bases each). Sequencing was carried out using blood. Here the CDR3 reads CASNRDPGGEETQYF. The CDR3 region has the DNA TGTGCCAGCAACCGGGACCCCGGTGGAGAAGAGACCCAGTACTTC.